This TCR beta chain was recorded in a study of glioma-infiltrating T cells after dendritic cell vaccination. Study information: Between about 2003 and 2013, patients got autologous tumor lysate-pulsed dendritic cell vaccines.

Sequencing used immunoSEQ multiplex PCR; TCRdb keeps in-frame clones, though not all of them. This table holds more than 85,000 clones, over 75% found once. This CDR3 spans 16 amino acids. V gave up 2 bases and J gave up 6 bases; unmatched junction bases: 7. Germline V gene data show CDR1 as KGHSH and CDR2 as LQKENI. Selection required adequate fresh-frozen tumor tissue plus more than two years' survival data. The sequencing here drew on blood, taken before dendritic cell vaccination. The chain uses TRBV18 and TRBJ2-2, with 9 bases that match TRBD1. The receptor was derived from a human donor with glioblastoma. The CDR3 sequence: CASSPGTGSRSGELFF. The CDR3 DNA follows: TGTGCCAGCTCACCAGGGACAGGGTCGAGGTCCGGGGAGCTGTTTTTT.